Following are 2 T cell receptor beta chains from one sample sequenced in a study of cytomegalovirus exposure and HLA in healthy donors. The method was immunoSEQ multiplex PCR; TCRdb's version includes in-frame clones alone and lacks a portion of them. The data hold about 350,000 clones, with around 90% observed a single time. The specimen sequenced was PBMCs. The source of these receptors is a woman aged 30 to 39 in good health and CMV-seropositive.

V and J are TRBV25-1 and TRBJ1-1; D not resolved. Germline V lookup: CDR1 MGHDK, CDR2 SYGVNS. The CDR3 spans 14 residues. Trimming stripped 1 base from V and 6 bases from J, with 12 bases between. As DNA, the CDR3 is TGTGCCAGCAGTGAATTTAACACGTACCCTGAAGCTTTCTTT. This translates into CASSEFNTYPEAFF.

The chain is built from TRBV9 and TRBJ1-1; the D is unclear. The germline gives CDR1 SGDLS, CDR2 YYNGEE. V was pared by 0 bases and J by 0 bases, with 6 bases between. There are 14 residues in the CDR3. CDR3 residues: CASSVDSLNTEAFF. DNA for the CDR3: TGTGCCAGCAGCGTAGATAGCTTGAACACTGAAGCTTTCTTT.